These T cell receptor beta chains were read from a single sample in a study of blood T cell repertoires in COVID-19. The repertoire was sequenced with immunoSEQ multiplex PCR; TCRdb's copy has only in-frame clones and lacks some. The sample lists some 58,000 clones; roughly 71% were seen once. The sample taken for sequencing was peripheral blood. The receptor set was obtained from a human donor in a cohort sampled during active COVID-19. The CDR3 runs from the conserved cysteine through the conserved F or W. A D gene is named only where the DNA matches it firmly. The size entry is marked missing in some rows and otherwise reads once, few, many or a size class.

>TRBV7-2|-|TRBJ1-5|-
TGTGCCAGCAGCTTAGCGCGCCCAGGGTCCCCGACCAATCAGCCCCAGCATTTT
CASSLARPGSPTNQPQHF
>TRBV24-1|-|TRBJ2-2|-
TGTGCCACCAGTGCTGGGACATTTAACACCGGGGAGCTGTTTTTT
CATSAGTFNTGELFF
>TRBV6-2/TRBV6-3|once|TRBJ2-4|-
TGTGCCAGCAGTTACTCGGCGGAATCCAAAAACATTCAGTACTTC
CASSYSAESKNIQYF
>TRBV7-9|-|TRBJ1-5|-
TGTGCCAGCAGCGTAGGGGCCCCCTATCATCTCGCTAGCAATCAGCCCCAGCATTTT
CASSVGAPYHLASNQPQHF
>TRBV9|-|TRBJ2-1|TRBD2
TGTGCCAGCAGCTCCAGCGGGGGGTCCTACAATGAGCAGTTCTTC
CASSSSGGSYNEQFF
>TRBV7-9|once|TRBJ2-5|-
TGTGCCAGCAGCTTAAACAGCGGGGAGACCCAGTACTTC
CASSLNSGETQYF
>TRBV6-5|-|TRBJ1-3|-
TGTGCCAGCAGTCCTCAGACAGACAATCGAAACACCATATATTTT
CASSPQTDNRNTIYF
>TRBV19|-|TRBJ2-7|TRBD1
TGTGCCAGTAGTATTCGACAGGGGTACTCCGAGCAGTACTTC
CASSIRQGYSEQYF
>TRBV6-6|-|TRBJ2-7|TRBD2
TGTGCCAGCATCCCACAAGCGGGGTACGAGCAGTACTTC
CASIPQAGYEQYF
>TRBV2|few|TRBJ2-7|-
TGTGCCAGCAGAGACTACGGTGACTCCTACGAGCAGTACTTC
CASRDYGDSYEQYF
>TRBV5-1|-|TRBJ1-6|-
TGCGCCAGCAGCTTGGAGGGGTTTGACGATTCACCCCTCCACTTT
CASSLEGFDDSPLHF
>TRBV27|few|TRBJ1-2|TRBD1
TGTGCCAGCAGTTTACCGAACAGGGGTCCTTTGGTCTATGGCTACACCTTC
CASSLPNRGPLVYGYTF
>TRBV7-8|-|TRBJ1-4|-
TGTGCCAGCAGCTTAGACAGTTTTAATGAAAAACTGTTTTTT
CASSLDSFNEKLFF
>TRBV7-9|-|TRBJ2-7|TRBD1
TGTGCCAGCAGCACTCCCTCCGGGACAGGGGGCGAAGAGCAGTACTTC
CASSTPSGTGGEEQYF
>TRBV28|few|TRBJ2-3|-
TGTGCCACCGACCATGAGGGATTCACAGATACGCAGTATTTT
CATDHEGFTDTQYF
>TRBV28|few|TRBJ2-7|-
TGTGCCAGCAGACCCCCAGCGGCGGGTAAAAACGAGCAGTACTTC
CASRPPAAGKNEQYF
>TRBV7-2|-|TRBJ1-4|TRBD1
TGTGCCAGCAGCTCCCCCCAGGGGGCTGAAAAACTGTTTTTT
CASSSPQGAEKLFF
>TRBV6-1|-|TRBJ2-1|TRBD2
TGTGCCAGCAGTGCGGGGGGTAGCGGAAGCTCCTACAATGAGCAGTTCTTC
CASSAGGSGSSYNEQFF
>TRBV29-1|-|TRBJ1-1|TRBD1
TGCGTCGGACAGGGGGTAGGGGCTGAAGCTTTCTTT
CVGQGVGAEAFF
>TRBV29-1|-|TRBJ2-1|-
-
CSVEVETVPPGEQFFGPGTPFF
>TRBV6-1|-|TRBJ1-4|TRBD1
TGTGCCAGCAGTGAAGAGGGGACAGCTATCTCTGAAAAACTGTTTTTT
CASSEEGTAISEKLFF
>TRBV15|many|TRBJ1-2|-
TGTGCCACCAGCAGAGAGTTCCTGATGGGGGGAGGCTACACCTTC
CATSREFLMGGGYTF
>TRBV10-3|once|TRBJ1-2|TRBD1
TGTGCCACCGGACAGGGACATGGCTACACCTTC
CATGQGHGYTF
>TRBV10-2|-|TRBJ1-6|TRBD1
TGCGCCAGCAGGGGACAGGGATATTCACCCCTCCACTTT
CASRGQGYSPLHF
>TRBV7-9|-|TRBJ1-6|-
TGTGCCAGCAGCTTAGGACAGGCGCTCAATTCACCCCTCCACTTT
CASSLGQALNSPLHF
>TRBV28|-|TRBJ1-4|-
TGTGCCAGCAGTGCCCTTCAGCCCGGGGAGTATAATGAAAAACTGTTTTTT
CASSALQPGEYNEKLFF
>TRBV12-3/TRBV12-4|-|TRBJ2-1|-
TGTGCCAGCAGTTTTAGGGGAAGCGATGAGCAGTTCTTC
CASSFRGSDEQFF
>TRBV21-1|-|TRBJ2-3|-
TGTGCCAGCAGCAAAGCGTTGGCGGACAGGGCGAGCACAGATACGCAGTATTTT
CASSKALADRASTDTQYF
>TRBV6-5|-|TRBJ1-3|-
TGTGCCAGCAGGGGCCCGGGAAACACCATATATTTT
CASRGPGNTIYF
>TRBV5-6|-|TRBJ1-4|-
TGTGCCAGCAGCTTGGGAGGAGAAAAACTGTTTTTT
CASSLGGEKLFF
>TRBV3-1/TRBV3-2|-|TRBJ1-2|TRBD1
TGTGCCAGCAGCCATCCACCGGGACAGGGCATCTATGGCTACACCTTC
CASSHPPGQGIYGYTF
>TRBV29-1|-|TRBJ1-5|TRBD1
TGCAGCGCCTCGACAGGGGGCGGCAATCAGCCCCAGCATTTT
CSASTGGGNQPQHF
>TRBV29-1|once|TRBJ2-2|-
TGCAGCGTTGGGGCCCGGTTGCCGCACACCGGGGAGCTGTTTTTT
CSVGARLPHTGELFF
>TRBV5-1|-|TRBJ2-4|-
TGCGCCAGCAGCCCGAGCGACCCAGGGAACATTCAGTACTTC
CASSPSDPGNIQYF
>TRBV11-2|-|TRBJ2-1|-
TGTGCCAGCAGCTCGACGGCGGCGGGTAGGTGGTTCTTC
CASSSTAAGRWFF
>TRBV7-7|-|TRBJ1-3|-
TGTGCTAGCAGCCCCCAGGGGGGAAACACCATATATTTT
CASSPQGGNTIYF
>TRBV4-2|-|TRBJ1-6|TRBD1
TGTGCCAGCAGCCAAGGGACAGGGGATTCACCCCTCCACTTT
CASSQGTGDSPLHF
>TRBV7-2|-|TRBJ2-7|TRBD2
TGTGCCAGCAGCGGTTATAGCGGGGGCCAGTCCCCCTACGAGCAGTACTTC
CASSGYSGGQSPYEQYF
>TRBV5-6|once|TRBJ1-5|TRBD1
TGTGCCAGCAGCTTTTTTACGGGACAGACTATCCATCAGCCCCAGCATTTT
CASSFFTGQTIHQPQHF
>TRBV19|-|TRBJ1-2|-
TGTGCCAGTAGTATCCCGGACAGTAACTATGGCTACACCTTC
CASSIPDSNYGYTF
>TRBV5-1|few|TRBJ2-7|-
TGCGCCAGCAGCTTCTCAGTCCGTGGCAGGGGACCCCCCGAGCAGTACTTC
CASSFSVRGRGPPEQYF
>TRBV5-8|-|TRBJ2-7|-
TGTGCCAGCAGCTTGAGGGGCATCGAGCAGTACTTC
CASSLRGIEQYF
>TRBV6-6|-|TRBJ2-3|-
TGTGCCAGCAGTCCACGGGGGACAGATACGCAGTATTTT
CASSPRGTDTQYF
>TRBV15|-|TRBJ2-7|-
TGTGCCACCAGCAGAGATGGAGGCCCGGTAGGCTACGAGCAGTACTTC
CATSRDGGPVGYEQYF
>TRBV11-2|once|TRBJ1-2|-
TGTGCCAGCAGCTTGAGTCCGAGCTATGGCTACACCTTC
CASSLSPSYGYTF
>TRBV12-3/TRBV12-4|few|TRBJ2-7|TRBD2
TGTGCCAGCAGTTTAGAACGAACTAGCGCTAAGTACTTC
CASSLERTSAKYF
>TRBV10-2|-|TRBJ1-6|TRBD1
TGCGCCAGCAGTAGGCCACAGGGGGTGGGGACACCCCTCCACTTT
CASSRPQGVGTPLHF
>TRBV5-4|few|TRBJ2-7|TRBD1
TGTGCCAGCAGCCTAGGGACAGGGAGGGAGCAGTACTTC
CASSLGTGREQYF
>TRBV19|once|TRBJ1-5|TRBD1
TGTGCCAGTAGTAAAAATGACAGGGTCATTGGGCCCCAGCATTTT
CASSKNDRVIGPQHF
>TRBV28|-|TRBJ2-6|-
TGTGCCAGCAGCCCGGGGGTATCTGGGGCCAACGTCCTGACTTTC
CASSPGVSGANVLTF
>TRBV12-3/TRBV12-4|once|TRBJ1-2|TRBD1
TGTGCCAGCGCCAGGGGGGATAACTATGGCTACACCTTC
CASARGDNYGYTF
>TRBV19|-|TRBJ1-6|-
TGTGCCAGTCAGAGACAGGCTAATTCACCCCTCCACTTT
CASQRQANSPLHF
>TRBV6-5|once|TRBJ2-2|-
TGTGCCAGCACCCTAACACAGCTTCACACCGGGGAGCTGTTTTTT
CASTLTQLHTGELFF